The clone carrying this TCR beta chain was seen a handful of times. The target antigen is unknown. The data were obtained in a study of CD8 T cells in ankylosing spondylitis. Notes on the study in general: Significant enrichment of disease-linked clones was reported in matched ankylosing spondylitis synovial fluid.

TCRdb used MiXCR to reprocess the 5' RACE reads, holding one entry per CDR3 protein. The repertoire holds 200,000 or so distinct CDR3 sequences, with roughly 24% as singletons. The CDR3 spans 13 residues. Germline loops: CDR1 LNHDA, CDR2 SQIVND (reference sequence). V was cut by 10 bases and J by 10 bases, with 22 bases left in between. The chain uses TRBV19 and TRBJ1-1; D is unresolved. The sequencing sample was made of blood, either unsorted or a sorted T cell fraction (not recorded which). This sequence was found in a male donor with ankylosing spondylitis or in good health (not recorded which). CDR3 nucleotides: TGTGCCACTAGGGAAGGGAAGGACGCGCGAGCTTTCTTT. It yields the protein CATREGKDARAFF.